This T cell receptor (beta chain) was sequenced for a study of T cells after yellow fever vaccination. Regarding the study as a whole: High-abundance clonotypes from the bulk population could contaminate FACS-sorted repertoires. Researchers report a weaker secondary response that nonetheless peaked faster, day 5 versus 15.

This clonotype was found many times. Its antigen remains unidentified. UMIs and a universal primer site were added when TCR cDNA was made by 5'RACE template switching. In TCRdb, the 5' RACE reads were re-called with MiXCR into one record per CDR3 protein. This sample has roughly 99,000 distinct CDR3 sequences, with roughly 5.2% found just once. Sequencing was performed on CD8+ T cells sorted from PBMCs, taken 10 days after the yellow fever booster vaccination. The TCR was taken from a man in his late teens or twenties who received the YFV17D yellow fever vaccine.

CDR3: CASSRTSGARNEQYV. The CDR3 nucleotides are TGTGCCAGCAGCCGGACTAGCGGAGCAAGGAACGAGCAGTACGTC. The V gene is TRBV7-8, the J gene TRBJ2-7, with TRBD2 matching 10 bases. Germline loops: CDR1 SGHVS, CDR2 FQNEAQ. The CDR3 has 15 residues. J was trimmed by 5 bases and V by 5 bases; bases with no gene match: 9.